The present entry profiles one T cell receptor beta chain with its context. Its specific antigen is unknown. Base qualities are not at hand, and no much larger clone is one base apart. This record belongs to a study of shared clonotypes between healthy human individuals (dated by TCRdb to between 2020 and 2021). Background for the entire study: The cohort comprised two women and a few men aged 18 to 49 years. Between about 0.94 and 10 billion PBMCs per donor were obtained by leukapheresis. To estimate repertoire size and how much clonotype sharing occurs between individuals, the study deeply sequenced the blood TCR repertoires of several healthy adults. To increase sequencing depth and limit assay-specific biases, different laboratories used diverse techniques to prepare libraries and sequence TCR repertoires. For each donor, CD4 naive and CD4 memory were each run on three plates, CD8 naive on two plates, and CD8 memory on one plate. Results and caveats for the whole study, not just this receptor: Because the study included a small number of donors, the genetic and exposure-history diversity represented was limited. Pairwise subsampling indicated that sequencing depth was expected to affect the degree of clonotype sharing among donors. Only blood was sampled, and tissue TCR repertoires likely differ from those in blood. Naive subsets generally had larger estimated clonotype richness than memory subsets did. Approximately 5% of naive CD4, approximately 3.7% of naive CD8, approximately 2% of memory CD4, and 0.4% of memory CD8 clonotypes were shared across several donors. Incomplete sequencing was indicated by rarefaction of sorted-subset datasets, despite the large sequencing depth. Higher generation probabilities were observed for clonotypes shared by all four sorted-subset donors than for non-shared clonotypes.

The germline V gene specifies KGHSH as CDR1 and LQKENI as CDR2. The trim is 1 base for V and 3 bases for J, with a gap of 10 bases between the germline ends. The CDR3 sequence holds 14 residues, the cysteine and phenylalanine included. Solely the CDR3 DNA is kept, with 42 bases framed from the first base. TCR CDR3 regions were amplified from genomic DNA by multiplex PCR using the deep immunoSEQ assay. Genomic DNA extracted from each cell subset was distributed evenly over all wells of several immunoSEQ 96-well plates, and each plate served as one replicate. For sorted subsets, roughly 200 ng of genomic DNA, equivalent to roughly 30,000 T cell genomes, went into each replicate PCR. Purified libraries were quantified with a Qubit 3.0 fluorometer, sized on a Bioanalyzer 2100, and re-quantified with the KAPA Library Quantification kit. Every immunoSEQ 96-well plate was sequenced on a dedicated single-read 150-cycle Illumina NextSeq 550 flow cell. Processing in the source paper ran as follows. Because the immunoSEQ output held only junctional sequences and lacked quality scores, the filtering could not match the filtering applied to full-length reads. To assign V/J genes and CDR3, sequences were annotated against IMGT germline references using PyIR, a Python wrapper for IgBLAST v1.9. Reads were filtered out if the reads had weak V/J assignments (E-value above 1e-6), no CDR3, stop codons, out-of-frame junctions, or ambiguous translated residues. V3J clonotypes were defined by identical inferred V gene, J gene, and CDR3 amino acid sequence. Percentage overlap between repertoires was computed as shared unique clonotypes divided by the size of the smaller repertoire. Repertoire richness was assessed with RTK rarefaction, the Chao1 estimator, and Recon v2.1 estimates of unobserved clonotypes. Generation probabilities for all TCRbeta clonotypes obtained by the gDNA method from several donors were computed using OLGA. Here the immuneACCESS table is served through TCRdb, limited to in-frame sequences with V and J called. Missing clones are a known gap in these copies; in checked studies unresolved V genes cover under half, and the rest lacks a known reason. That table supplies the V and J calls and clone size; D and trimming were determined from the DNA. The table for this sample lists 2 million to 2.5 million clones; around 92% of them were counted only once. Approximately 0.41% of the sample is taken by the ten largest.

The donors were healthy, HIV-negative adults with no recently reported acute infections or vaccinations. Every donor was a Caucasian adult residing in Nashville, Tennessee, USA. Magnetic negative selection was used to enrich CD4+ T cells, after which naive cells were positively selected on CD45RA and the negative fraction became the memory subset. Blood was collected by leukapheresis, and PBMCs were isolated by Ficoll-Histopaque density gradient centrifugation and then cryopreserved in liquid nitrogen vapor phase. Analytical flow cytometry was used to check the purity and quantity of every magnetically sorted T cell population. Each sorted fraction had its genomic DNA isolated and then quantified by UV absorbance on a Nanodrop 2000c.

Sequencing was carried out using naive CD4+ T cells from PBMCs. Taken with the paper, the label for cell subset or site translates to: CD45RA+ positively selected. The V gene is TRBV18 and the J gene is TRBJ2-7, with TRBD1 as a weak D call on 6 bases. This TCR was recovered from a man between 18 and 35 years old in good health. Some clones in this sample may be carry-over from other donors' samples. At the DNA level, the sequence is TGTGCCAGCTCACCACGACAGGAGAACTACGAGCAGTACTTC. Its coded protein is CASSPRQENYEQYF.